This T cell receptor beta chain was captured in a study of blood T cell repertoires in COVID-19. Residents of about two dozen US areas, aged 18 to 89 years, made up the participants. V was shortened by 1 base and J by 1 base, with 5 bases between the two germline ends. The CDR3 has 13 residues. Per germline, CDR1 SGHRS and CDR2 YFSETQ. Profiling relied on immunoSEQ multiplex PCR, and the TCRdb table lists in-frame clones only, not all of them. The data contain over 300,000 clones, roughly 87% of them seen just once; the ten biggest clones take up under 6.5%. This receptor was taken from a woman in her 30s who had recovered from COVID-19. The material sequenced was PBMCs or T cells enriched from blood (not recorded which). This chain uses TRBV5-1 with TRBJ1-2; D not resolved. The CDR3 spells CASSLTHNYGYTF. In DNA, the CDR3 is TGCGCCAGCAGCTTGACACATAACTATGGCTACACCTTC.